This is a list of T cell receptor beta chains from one sample in a study of cytomegalovirus exposure and HLA in healthy donors. TCRdb keeps only in-frame clones here, not all; method: immunoSEQ multiplex PCR. The data hold 120,000 or so clones, with around 90% observed a single time. The sample was PBMCs. The receptors come from a woman between 18 and 29 years old in good health and CMV-seronegative. The CDR3 runs from the conserved cysteine through the conserved F or W. D genes are given only for firm matches. Only some rows state a clone size, as once, few, many or a class for expanded clones.

j_gene | v_gene | d_gene | abundance | CDR3nt | CDR3aa
TRBJ1-1 | TRBV6-1 | TRBD1 | . | TGTGCCAGCCGAAGGACAGGGGGCCTCTCTGAAGCTTTCTTT | CASRRTGGLSEAFF
TRBJ2-7 | TRBV9 | . | once | TGTGCCAGCAGCCCGTGGAGCGAAGTCTACGAGCAGTACTTC | CASSPWSEVYEQYF
TRBJ1-3 | TRBV27 | TRBD1 | . | TGTGCCAGCAGTCCGAACAGGGGGACTGGAAACACCATATATTTT | CASSPNRGTGNTIYF
TRBJ1-2 | TRBV11-2 | . | . | TGTGCCAGCAGCTTTAACGGAGATGGCTACACCTTC | CASSFNGDGYTF
TRBJ2-1 | TRBV18 | . | . | TGTGCCAGCTCACCAAGTAGCGCAGAGCAGTTCTTC | CASSPSSAEQFF
TRBJ1-5 | TRBV28 | TRBD1 | . | TGTGCCAGCAGTTTATCCGGCAGGGGGCTCAATCAGCCCCAGCATTTT | CASSLSGRGLNQPQHF
TRBJ2-3 | TRBV18 | . | . | TGTGCCAGCTCACCTTTGTCCGGGAGCACAGATACGCAGTATTTT | CASSPLSGSTDTQYF
TRBJ2-3 | TRBV9 | TRBD2 | . | TGTGCCAGCAGCACAAGCGGGAGGGCCCTTACGCAGTATTTT | CASSTSGRALTQYF
TRBJ1-1 | TRBV6-1 | . | once | TGTGCCAGCAGGGAACTACAGGGTATGAACACTGAAGCTTTCTTT | CASRELQGMNTEAFF
TRBJ2-7 | TRBV11-3 | TRBD1 | once | TGTGCCAGCAGCTTAGATTCGGTGGACAGGCCCGAGCAGTACTTC | CASSLDSVDRPEQYF
TRBJ1-2 | TRBV28 | . | . | TGTGCCAGCCACAGTAGGTCCTCCTATGGCTACACCTTC | CASHSRSSYGYTF
TRBJ1-2 | TRBV18 | . | . | TGTGCCAGCTCACCCGTGGGGGGGCCCGGCGGCTACACCTTC | CASSPVGGPGGYTF
TRBJ1-1 | TRBV4-1 | TRBD1 | . | TGCGCCAGCAGCCAAGGGCAGGGGGCTCTAGTAGCTTTCTTT | CASSQGQGALVAFF
TRBJ1-2 | TRBV6-4 | . | . | TGTGCCAGCAGTGTACTAGCTAACTATGGCTACACCTTC | CASSVLANYGYTF
TRBJ2-7 | TRBV6-5 | . | . | TGTGCCAGCAGTTACGGAGGGAACGAGCAGTACTTC | CASSYGGNEQYF
TRBJ2-1 | TRBV27 | TRBD2 | . | TGTGCCAGCAGTGCGTACGGGACTAGCGGGACCAACAATGAGCAGTTCTTC | CASSAYGTSGTNNEQFF
TRBJ2-7 | TRBV28 | . | once | TGTGCCAGCAGTTCGAGGTCCTACGAGCAGTACTTC | CASSSRSYEQYF
TRBJ2-7 | TRBV28 | TRBD2 | once | TGTGCCAGCACCAGCGGGGGGAGCTACGAGCAGTACTTC | CASTSGGSYEQYF
TRBJ1-6 | TRBV27 | . | once | TGTGCCAGCAGTTCCTTGGGGGCAGAGAATTCACCCCTCCACTTT | CASSSLGAENSPLHF
TRBJ2-3 | TRBV7-2 | TRBD2 | . | TGTGCCAGCAGCTTGCGGACTAGCGGGATGGGAGATACGCAGTATTTT | CASSLRTSGMGDTQYF
TRBJ2-7 | TRBV28 | TRBD2 | . | TGTGCCAGCCCGCCCCGGGGCGGGGGGTCCTACGAGCAGTACTTC | CASPPRGGGSYEQYF
TRBJ2-1 | TRBV5-1 | TRBD2 | . | TGCGCCAGCAGCTTGATCCAGCGGGAGGGGGTTGAGCAGTTCTTC | CASSLIQREGVEQFF
TRBJ2-5 | TRBV5-1 | TRBD1 | . | TGCGCCAGCAGCCTACAGACAGGGGGCGGAGAGACCCAGTACTTC | CASSLQTGGGETQYF
TRBJ2-2 | TRBV6-5 | TRBD2 | once | TGTGCCAGCAGTTTTAGCGGGAGTGGGACCGGGGAGCTGTTTTTT | CASSFSGSGTGELFF
TRBJ2-5 | TRBV28 | . | . | TGTGCCAGCAGTTCCCCCGGGGGGCGGCAAGAGACCCAGTACTTC | CASSSPGGRQETQYF
TRBJ1-3 | TRBV5-4 | . | . | TGTGCCAGCAGCTTGGGTCTTGGCCCTGGAAACACCATATATTTT | CASSLGLGPGNTIYF
TRBJ1-5 | TRBV19 | . | . | TGTGCCAGTAGTATAGTTCCTTGGGACACCGCCATCAATCAGCCCCAGCATTTT | CASSIVPWDTAINQPQHF
TRBJ1-4 | TRBV25-1 | . | . | TGTGCCAGCAGTGAATTCCACAGGAAAGGGGAAAAACTGTTTTTT | CASSEFHRKGEKLFF
TRBJ2-3 | TRBV5-1 | . | . | TGCGCCAGCAGCTTGGGGCAGAACACAGATACGCAGTATTTT | CASSLGQNTDTQYF
TRBJ1-1 | TRBV28 | . | . | TGTGCCAGCAGTTTAACCAGTACAGGGCTATACACTGAAGCTTTCTTT | CASSLTSTGLYTEAFF
TRBJ2-4 | TRBV7-9 | TRBD1 | . | TGTGCCAGCAGCCCCCCGACAGGGCAAAACATTCAGTACTTC | CASSPPTGQNIQYF
TRBJ2-1 | TRBV15 | TRBD2 | . | TGTGCCACCAGCAGAGATGTAGGGCGGGAGAGTGAGCAGTTCTTC | CATSRDVGRESEQFF
TRBJ1-5 | TRBV7-3 | . | . | TGTGCCAGCAGCTTAATGGCAGGCGCGACCCAGCATTTT | CASSLMAGATQHF